These 21 T cell receptor beta chains share one sample of origin, sequenced in a study of blood T cell repertoires in COVID-19. Here immunoSEQ multiplex PCR was the method, and the copy in TCRdb shows in-frame clones only, minus some. The table records fewer than 200,000 clones, 65% to 85% of them present only once. Specimen: PBMCs or T cells enriched from blood (not recorded which). Receptors were obtained from a woman aged 25 to 39 who had been exposed to COVID-19.

The chain employs TRBV5-1 and TRBJ1-1; the D gene is possibly TRBD1 (5 bases). Germline-derived CDR1 and CDR2 are SGHRS and YFSETQ. There are 17 residues in the CDR3. Trimming removed 0 bases from V and 5 bases from J, with 20 bases in between. The DNA of the CDR3 is TGCGCCAGCAGCTTGGGCCCGCATGGGGGAGCGGGGACTGAAGCTTTCTTT. Amino acids: CASSLGPHGGAGTEAFF.

The chain employs TRBV10-3 and TRBJ1-3; 7 bases are a match to TRBD1. The J segment lost 8 bases and the V segment lost 7 bases, leaving 17 bases of the junction unmatched. Germline V gene data show CDR1 as ENHRY and CDR2 as SYGVKD. The CDR3 length is 16 residues. CDR3 coding DNA: TGTGCCATCAAGGGTCGGACGGACAGGAGCGGAGACACCATATATTTT. Its protein product is CAIKGRTDRSGDTIYF.

This clone was seen more than once but under ten times. The rearrangement links TRBV7-9 to TRBJ1-1; 7 nucleotides align to TRBD1. The germline CDR1 and CDR2 sequences are SEHNR and FQNEAQ (reference sequence). V lost 5 bases, J lost 4 bases, and 10 bases stayed unmatched. The CDR3 has 15 amino acids. This CDR3 is CASSQTDRLGTEAFF. The CDR3 DNA reads TGTGCCAGCAGCCAGACGGACAGGCTGGGCACTGAAGCTTTCTTT.

V and J are TRBV10-3 and TRBJ2-7; 10 nucleotides align to TRBD1. Germline lookup yields CDR1 ENHRY and CDR2 SYGVKD. V lost 7 bases, J lost 2 bases, and 8 bases stayed unmatched. This CDR3 spans 15 amino acids. The CDR3 spells CAINEGQGTTYEQYF. In DNA form, the CDR3 reads TGTGCCATCAACGAGGGACAGGGGACCACCTACGAGCAGTACTTC.

The gene calls are TRBV2 and TRBJ1-4; D unresolved. The germline V gene encodes CDR1 SNHLY and CDR2 FYNNEI. The CDR3 covers 14 residues. V gave up 4 bases and J gave up 4 bases, with 10 bases separating them. In DNA form, the CDR3 reads TGTGCCAGCAGTGCGGAGAATGGTAATGAAAAACTGTTTTTT. Translating it yields CASSAENGNEKLFF.

This chain uses TRBV18 with TRBJ1-5; D is possibly TRBD1 (5 bases). V lost 3 bases and J lost 7, with 10 bases in between. Germline V gene sequence: CDR1 KGHSH, CDR2 LQKENI. This CDR3 has 13 amino acids. Here the CDR3 reads CASSPVGVQPQHF. The CDR3, as DNA: TGTGCCAGCTCACCCGTAGGGGTCCAGCCCCAGCATTTT.

J is TRBJ1-5 and V is TRBV14; no firm D call. This CDR3 has 13 amino acids. CDR1 and CDR2 (germline): SGHDN, FVKESK. V shed 8 bases and J shed 1 base, with 9 bases lying between them. This chain's CDR3 is CASARASNQPQHF. The CDR3 DNA follows: TGTGCCAGCGCGCGGGCCAGCAATCAGCCCCAGCATTTT.

Of note for this clone: Relative to the germline gene, one junction end is altered; a read error may explain this. The CDR3 region has the DNA TGTGCCAGCAGCACCCAAGGGACAGCCAAAAACATTCAATACTTC. Protein: CASSTQGTAKNIQYF. This rearrangement joins TRBV7-8 to TRBJ2-4; 7 bases agree with TRBD1. The CDR3 contains 15 residues. Germline V gene lookup returns CDR1 SGHVS and CDR2 FQNEAQ.

This chain uses TRBV10-1 with TRBJ1-3, with D perhaps matching TRBD1 (5 bases). This CDR3 region has 15 residues. From germline, CDR1 is WNHNN and CDR2 SYGVQD (reference sequence). V lost 0 bases and J 3 bases, leaving 9 bases between the germline ends. Here the CDR3 reads CASSESGARGNTIYF. In nucleotides, the CDR3 is TGCGCCAGCAGTGAGTCTGGGGCGCGTGGAAACACCATATATTTT.

This clone was picked up a small number of times. V usage is TRBV18 and J usage is TRBJ1-2; no firm D call. This CDR3 has 15 residues. Looked up from germline, CDR1 is KGHSH and CDR2 is LQKENI. The V end was cut by 3 bases, the J end by 0 bases, with 11 bases between. CDR3 nucleotides: TGTGCCAGCTCACCTGCGGTGGACTCTAACTATGGCTACACCTTC. As protein: CASSPAVDSNYGYTF.

This clone was seen a few times. The chain recombines TRBV19 with TRBJ1-2; 8 bases line up with TRBD1. The V and J ends lost 1 base and 8 bases, in that order; junction bases with no gene match: 3. CDR1 LNHDA and CDR2 SQIVND come from the germline V gene (reference sequence). The CDR3 is made up of 13 amino acids. CDR3 DNA sequence: TGTGCCAGTAGTATAGGACAGGGGAACGGCTACACCTTC. As protein: CASSIGQGNGYTF.

As for this clone: Different DNA sequences within this sample yield the same CDR3. The chain links TRBV7-9 to TRBJ1-1; D might be TRBD1 (5 bases). Looked up from germline, CDR1 is SEHNR and CDR2 is FQNEAQ (reference sequence). V shed 3 bases and J shed 2 bases, with 10 bases lying between them. The CDR3 is 14 amino acids. The CDR3 here is CASSLSDSNTEAFF. The CDR3 DNA is TGTGCCAGCAGCTTGTCCGACAGTAACACTGAAGCTTTCTTT.

Points on this clone: This specimen includes other DNA sequences encoding the same CDR3. V and J are TRBV6-5 and TRBJ1-1; no clear D gene. V was clipped by 5 bases and J by 0 bases, with 7 bases between them. Germline CDR1 reads MNHEY; CDR2 reads SVGAGI. CDR3 size: 13 residues. As DNA, the CDR3 is TGTGCCAGCAGTACCGGTTTGAACACTGAAGCTTTCTTT. It translates to CASSTGLNTEAFF.

The chain employs TRBV5-1 and TRBJ1-6, with no clear D. The V gene's germline CDR1 is SGHRS and CDR2 YFSETQ. The V end was cut by 4 bases, the J end by 6 bases, with 8 bases between. The length of the CDR3 is 13 residues. CDR3 loop: CASSPEINSPLHF. The CDR3 nucleotides are TGCGCCAGCAGCCCGGAGATTAATTCACCCCTCCACTTT.

V usage is TRBV12-5 and J usage is TRBJ1-5; weak D call: TRBD1 (5 bases). The V and J ends lost 5 bases and 1 base respectively, with 9 bases between them. Germline V gene data show CDR1 as LGHNT and CDR2 as FRNRAP. The CDR3 has 14 amino acids. CDR3 sequence: CASGQGLSNQPQHF. The CDR3 DNA reads TGTGCTAGTGGTCAGGGATTGAGCAATCAGCCCCAGCATTTT. The variable domain in full, with the rest retrieved from reference TRBV12-5 and TRBJ1-5, is DARVTQTPRHKVTEMGQEVTMRCQPILGHNTVFWYRQTMMQGLELLAYFRNRAPLDDSGMPKDRFSAEMPDATLATLKIQPSEPRDSAVYFCASGQGLSNQPQHFGDGTRLSIL.

This rearrangement joins TRBV27 to TRBJ1-2; D not certain. With 0 bases removed from V and 0 bases from J, the gap between germline ends came to 11 bases. Germline lookup yields CDR1 MNHEY and CDR2 SMNVEV (reference sequence). CDR3 size: 16 residues. The CDR3 nucleotides read TGTGCCAGCAGTTTATCCCCGGGAGAAGCTAACTATGGCTACACCTTC. Encoded protein: CASSLSPGEANYGYTF.

This clone has just a few counts. This chain uses TRBV5-1 with TRBJ1-2; 8 nucleotides agree with TRBD1. V was clipped by 1 base and J by 7 bases; unmatched bases: 6. The CDR3 consists of 14 residues. The V gene's germline CDR1 is SGHRS and CDR2 YFSETQ. CDR3 DNA sequence: TGCGCCAGCAGCTTGACCACAGGGGGAGTTGGCTACACCTTC. This encodes CASSLTTGGVGYTF.

The chain links TRBV6-5 to TRBJ1-1; D uncertain. The V gene lost 6 bases and the J gene lost 5 bases, with 10 bases spanning the gap. Germline values: CDR1 MNHEY, CDR2 SVGAGI. CDR3 length: 12 amino acids. Here the CDR3 DNA reads TGTGCCAGCAGCCCCAGTGTAACTGAAGCTTTCTTT. Protein product: CASSPSVTEAFF.

This clone was counted only a few times. The chain carries TRBV6-5 and TRBJ1-4; possibly TRBD1 for D (6 bases). The V gene's germline CDR1 is MNHEY and CDR2 SVGAGI. The CDR3 covers 14 residues. Deletions cut 6 bases from V and 7 bases from J, with 15 bases between. In nucleotides, the CDR3 is TGTGCCAGCAGCCTCGGGACACTGAGTGAAAAACTGTTTTTT. Amino acid sequence: CASSLGTLSEKLFF.

The chain has TRBV7-9 and TRBJ2-1, with 11 bases fitting TRBD2. J gave up 5 bases and V 7 bases, and 4 bases lay outside the gene matches. This CDR3 contains 14 residues. Germline-derived CDR1 and CDR2 are SEHNR and FQNEAQ (reference sequence). Here the CDR3 reads CASKLAGVNNEQFF. The CDR3 DNA is TGTGCCAGCAAACTAGCGGGGGTCAACAATGAGCAGTTCTTC.

This clone was seen just once. The J gene is TRBJ1-3, the V gene TRBV10-3, with D maybe TRBD1 (6 bases). Looked up from germline, CDR1 is ENHRY and CDR2 is SYGVKD. Trimming stripped 11 bases from V and 2 bases from J, with 13 bases between. The CDR3 length is 13 residues. CDR3 in amino acids: CAFQGQAGNTIYF. CDR3 nucleotide sequence: TGTGCCTTTCAGGGACAAGCTGGAAACACCATATATTTT.